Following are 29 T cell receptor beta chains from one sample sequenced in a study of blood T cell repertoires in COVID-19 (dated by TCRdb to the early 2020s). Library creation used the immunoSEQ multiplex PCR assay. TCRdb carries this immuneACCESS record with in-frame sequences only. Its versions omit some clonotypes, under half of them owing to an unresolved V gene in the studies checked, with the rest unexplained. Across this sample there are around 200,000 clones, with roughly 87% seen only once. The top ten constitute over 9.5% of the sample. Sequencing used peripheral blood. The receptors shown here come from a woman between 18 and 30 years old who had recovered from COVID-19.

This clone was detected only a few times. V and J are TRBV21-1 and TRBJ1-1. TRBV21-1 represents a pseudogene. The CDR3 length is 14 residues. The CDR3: CASSRRRDNTEAFF. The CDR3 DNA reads TGTGCCAGCAGTAGGCGGAGGGACAACACTGAAGCTTTCTTT.

This CDR3 reads CASSVGAETYEQYF. DNA of the CDR3: TGTGCCAGCAGCGTGGGGGCAGAGACCTACGAGCAGTACTTC. J is TRBJ2-7 and V is TRBV9, with a possible D match to TRBD1 (6 bases). Trimming removed 2 bases at V and 2 bases at J, with 11 bases between. Germline V gene data show CDR1 as SGDLS and CDR2 as YYNGEE. This CDR3 region has 14 residues.

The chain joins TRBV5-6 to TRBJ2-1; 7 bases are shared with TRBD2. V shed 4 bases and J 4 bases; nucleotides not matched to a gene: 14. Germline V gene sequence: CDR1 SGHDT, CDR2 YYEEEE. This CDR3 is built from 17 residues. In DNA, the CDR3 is TGTGCCAGCAGCCGAATCGGGGAGGGCCCTAGGTACAATGAGCAGTTCTTC. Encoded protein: CASSRIGEGPRYNEQFF.

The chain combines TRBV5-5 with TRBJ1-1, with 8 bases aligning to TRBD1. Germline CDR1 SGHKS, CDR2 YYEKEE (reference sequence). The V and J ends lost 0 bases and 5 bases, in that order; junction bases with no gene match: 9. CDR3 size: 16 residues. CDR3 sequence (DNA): TGTGCCAGCAGCTTGGTTCCAGGACAGGGTGAAACTGAAGCTTTCTTT. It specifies CASSLVPGQGETEAFF.

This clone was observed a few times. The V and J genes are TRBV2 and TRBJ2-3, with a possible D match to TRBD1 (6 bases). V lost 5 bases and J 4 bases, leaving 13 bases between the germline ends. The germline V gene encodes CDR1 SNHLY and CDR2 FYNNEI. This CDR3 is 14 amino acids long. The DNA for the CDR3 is TGTGCCAGCAGTCGGGAACAGGGAGCAGATACGCAGTATTTT. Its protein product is CASSREQGADTQYF.

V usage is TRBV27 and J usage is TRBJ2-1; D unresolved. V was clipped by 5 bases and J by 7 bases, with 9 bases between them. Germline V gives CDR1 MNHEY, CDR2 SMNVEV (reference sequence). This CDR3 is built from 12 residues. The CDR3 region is CASSGGQNEQFF. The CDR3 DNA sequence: TGTGCCAGCAGTGGTGGGCAAAATGAGCAGTTCTTC.

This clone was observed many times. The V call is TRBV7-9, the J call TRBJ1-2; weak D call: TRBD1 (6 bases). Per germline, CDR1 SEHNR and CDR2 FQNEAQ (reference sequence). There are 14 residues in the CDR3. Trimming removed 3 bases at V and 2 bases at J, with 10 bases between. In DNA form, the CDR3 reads TGTGCCAGCAGCTTTGCGGGGGCCAACTATGGCTACACCTTC. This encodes CASSFAGANYGYTF.

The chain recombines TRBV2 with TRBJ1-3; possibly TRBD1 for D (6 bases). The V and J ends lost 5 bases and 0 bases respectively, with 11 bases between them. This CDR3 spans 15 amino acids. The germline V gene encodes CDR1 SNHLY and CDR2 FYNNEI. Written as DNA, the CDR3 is TGTGCCAGCAGTCGCGACAGGACCTCTGGAAACACCATATATTTT. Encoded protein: CASSRDRTSGNTIYF.

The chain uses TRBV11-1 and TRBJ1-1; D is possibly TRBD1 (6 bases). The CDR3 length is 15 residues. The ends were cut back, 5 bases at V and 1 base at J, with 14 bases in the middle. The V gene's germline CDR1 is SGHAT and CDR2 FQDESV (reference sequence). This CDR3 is CASSIRQAGNTEAFF. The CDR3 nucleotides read TGTGCCAGCAGCATCAGACAGGCAGGGAACACTGAAGCTTTCTTT.

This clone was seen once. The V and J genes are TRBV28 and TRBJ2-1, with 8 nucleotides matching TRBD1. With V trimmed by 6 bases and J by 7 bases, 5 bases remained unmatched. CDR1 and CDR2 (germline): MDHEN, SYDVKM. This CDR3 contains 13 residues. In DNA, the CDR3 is TGTGCCAGCAGCTCAGGGGGCGAGAATGAGCAGTTCTTC. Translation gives CASSSGGENEQFF.

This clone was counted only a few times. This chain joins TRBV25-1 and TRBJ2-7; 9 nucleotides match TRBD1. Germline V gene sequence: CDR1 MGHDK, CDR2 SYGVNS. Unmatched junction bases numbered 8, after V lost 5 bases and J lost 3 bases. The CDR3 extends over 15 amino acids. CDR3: CASSPMGQGSYEQYF. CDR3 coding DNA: TGTGCCAGCAGTCCCATGGGACAGGGAAGCTACGAGCAGTACTTC.

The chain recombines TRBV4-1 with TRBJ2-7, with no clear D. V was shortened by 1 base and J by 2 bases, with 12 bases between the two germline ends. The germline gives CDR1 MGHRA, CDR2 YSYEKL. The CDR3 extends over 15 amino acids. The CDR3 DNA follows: TGCGCCAGCAGCCAAGTGAGTTTACAGACCTACGAGCAGTACTTC. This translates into CASSQVSLQTYEQYF.

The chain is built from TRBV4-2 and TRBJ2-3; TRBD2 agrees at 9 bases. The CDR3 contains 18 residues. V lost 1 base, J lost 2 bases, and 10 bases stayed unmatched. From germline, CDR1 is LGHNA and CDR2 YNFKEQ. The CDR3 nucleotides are TGTGCCAGCAGCCAAGGTCGCCCCCTAGCGGGGTTCACAGATACGCAGTATTTT. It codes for CASSQGRPLAGFTDTQYF.

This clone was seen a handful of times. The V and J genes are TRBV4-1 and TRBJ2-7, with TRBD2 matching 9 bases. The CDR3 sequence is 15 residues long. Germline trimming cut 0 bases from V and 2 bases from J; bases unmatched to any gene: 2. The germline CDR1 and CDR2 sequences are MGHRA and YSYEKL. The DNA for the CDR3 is TGCGCCAGCAGCCAAGATCCTAGCGGGGCCTACGAGCAGTACTTC. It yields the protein CASSQDPSGAYEQYF.

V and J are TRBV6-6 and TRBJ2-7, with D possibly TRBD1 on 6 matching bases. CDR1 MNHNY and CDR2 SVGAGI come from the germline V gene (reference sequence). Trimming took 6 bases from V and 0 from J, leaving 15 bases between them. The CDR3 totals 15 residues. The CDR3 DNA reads TGTGCCAGCAGCCGACTGCCGGACAGCTCCTACGAGCAGTACTTC. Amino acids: CASSRLPDSSYEQYF.

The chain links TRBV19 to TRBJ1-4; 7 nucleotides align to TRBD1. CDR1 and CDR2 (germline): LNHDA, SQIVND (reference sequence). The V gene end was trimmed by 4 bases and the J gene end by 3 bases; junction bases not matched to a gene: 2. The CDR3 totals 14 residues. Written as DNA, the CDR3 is TGTGCCAGTAGTAAAGGGGGCTCTAATGAAAAACTGTTTTTT. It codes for CASSKGGSNEKLFF.

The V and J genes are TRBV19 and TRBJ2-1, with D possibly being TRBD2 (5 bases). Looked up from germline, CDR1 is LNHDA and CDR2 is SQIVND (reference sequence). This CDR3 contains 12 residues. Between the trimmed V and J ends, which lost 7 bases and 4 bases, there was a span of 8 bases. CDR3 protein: CASKAEYNEQFF. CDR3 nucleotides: TGTGCCAGTAAAGCGGAATACAATGAGCAGTTCTTC. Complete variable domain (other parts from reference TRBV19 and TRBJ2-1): DGGITQSPKYLFRKEGQNVTLSCEQNLNHDAMYWYRQDPGQGLRLIYYSQIVNDFQKGDIAEGYSVSREKKESFPLTVTSAQKNPTAFYLCASKAEYNEQFFGPGTRLTVL.

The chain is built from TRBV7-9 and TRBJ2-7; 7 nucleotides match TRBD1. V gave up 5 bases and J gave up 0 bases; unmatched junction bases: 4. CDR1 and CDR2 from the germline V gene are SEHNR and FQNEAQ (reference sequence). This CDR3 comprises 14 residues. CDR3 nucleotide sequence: TGTGCCAGCAGCCGACAGGGCTACTCCTACGAGCAGTACTTC. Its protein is CASSRQGYSYEQYF.

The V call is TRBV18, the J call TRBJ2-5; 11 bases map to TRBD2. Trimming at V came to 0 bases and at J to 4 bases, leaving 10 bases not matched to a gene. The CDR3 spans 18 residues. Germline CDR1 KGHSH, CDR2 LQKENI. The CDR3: CASSPPASGRTFGETQYF. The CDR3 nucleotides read TGTGCCAGCTCACCACCGGCTAGCGGGAGGACATTTGGAGAGACCCAGTACTTC.

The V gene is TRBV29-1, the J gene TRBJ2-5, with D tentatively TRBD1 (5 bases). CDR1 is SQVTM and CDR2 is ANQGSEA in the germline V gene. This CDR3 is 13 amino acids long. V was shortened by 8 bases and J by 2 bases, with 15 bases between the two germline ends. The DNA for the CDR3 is TGCAGCCTCGCTTGGGGCAGTCAAGAGACCCAGTACTTC. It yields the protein CSLAWGSQETQYF. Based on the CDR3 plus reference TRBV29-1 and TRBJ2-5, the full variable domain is SAVISQKPSRDICQRGTSLTIQCQVDSQVTMMFWYRQQPGQSLTLIATANQGSEATYESGFVIDKFPISRPNLTFSTLTVSNMSPEDSSIYLCSLAWGSQETQYFGPGTRLLVL.

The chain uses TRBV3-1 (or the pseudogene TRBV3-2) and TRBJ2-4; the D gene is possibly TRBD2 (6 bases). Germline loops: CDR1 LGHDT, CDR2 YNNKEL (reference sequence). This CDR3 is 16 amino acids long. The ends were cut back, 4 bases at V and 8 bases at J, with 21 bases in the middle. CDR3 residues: CASSPLAGTGADIQYF. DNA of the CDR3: TGTGCCAGCAGCCCCCTGGCGGGAACGGGCGCCGACATTCAGTACTTC.

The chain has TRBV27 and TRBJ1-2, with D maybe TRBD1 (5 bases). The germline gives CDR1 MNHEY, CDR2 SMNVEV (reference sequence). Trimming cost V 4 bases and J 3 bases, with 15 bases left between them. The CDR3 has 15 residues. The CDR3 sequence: CASSSGVGLDYGYTF. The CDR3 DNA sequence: TGTGCCAGCAGTTCGGGGGTGGGGTTGGACTATGGCTACACCTTC.

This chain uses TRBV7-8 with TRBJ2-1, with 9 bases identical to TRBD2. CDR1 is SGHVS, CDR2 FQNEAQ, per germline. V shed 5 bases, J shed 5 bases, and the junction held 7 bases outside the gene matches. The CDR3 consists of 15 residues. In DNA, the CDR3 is TGTGCCAGCAGCCCGGGGCTAGCGGGACACAATGAGCAGTTCTTC. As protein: CASSPGLAGHNEQFF.

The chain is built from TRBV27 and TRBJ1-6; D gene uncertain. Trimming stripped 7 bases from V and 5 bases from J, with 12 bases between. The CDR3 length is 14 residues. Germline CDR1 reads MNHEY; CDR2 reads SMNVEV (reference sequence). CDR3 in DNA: TGTGCCAGCACCTCGGGGATAAATAATTCACCCCTCCACTTT. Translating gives CASTSGINNSPLHF.

CDR3 DNA: TGTGCCTGGAGTCCCGGGACAGCAAATGAGCAGTTCTTC. Amino acids: CAWSPGTANEQFF. This sequence joins TRBV30 and TRBJ2-1; 7 nucleotides agree with TRBD1. CDR3 size: 13 residues. The germline CDR1 and CDR2 sequences are GTSNPN and SVGIG (reference sequence). V lost 2 bases to trimming and J lost 7 bases; unmatched junction nucleotides: 5.

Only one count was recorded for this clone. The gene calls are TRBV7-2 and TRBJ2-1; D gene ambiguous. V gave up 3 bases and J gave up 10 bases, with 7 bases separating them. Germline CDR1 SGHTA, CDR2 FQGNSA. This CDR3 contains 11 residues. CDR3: CASSFKAEQFF. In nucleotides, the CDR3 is TGTGCCAGCAGCTTCAAAGCGGAGCAGTTCTTC.

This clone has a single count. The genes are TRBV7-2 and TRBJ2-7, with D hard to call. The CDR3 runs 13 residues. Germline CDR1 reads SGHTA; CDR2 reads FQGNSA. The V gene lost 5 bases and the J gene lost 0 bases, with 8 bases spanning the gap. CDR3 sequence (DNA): TGTGCCAGCAGCCCGAGCACCTCCTACGAGCAGTACTTC. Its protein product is CASSPSTSYEQYF. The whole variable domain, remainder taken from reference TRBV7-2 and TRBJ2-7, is GAGVSQSPSNKVTEKGKDVELRCDPISGHTALYWYRQSLGQGLEFLIYFQGNSAPDKSGLPSDRFSAERTGGSVSTLTIQRTQQEDSAVYLCASSPSTSYEQYFGPGTRLTVT.

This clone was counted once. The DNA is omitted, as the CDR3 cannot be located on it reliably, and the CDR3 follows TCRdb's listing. The CDR3 sequence: CASSIFAPTEAFF. J is TRBJ1-1 and V is TRBV19. The CDR3 has 13 amino acids, counting both end residues. Germline-derived CDR1 and CDR2 are LNHDA and SQIVND (reference sequence).

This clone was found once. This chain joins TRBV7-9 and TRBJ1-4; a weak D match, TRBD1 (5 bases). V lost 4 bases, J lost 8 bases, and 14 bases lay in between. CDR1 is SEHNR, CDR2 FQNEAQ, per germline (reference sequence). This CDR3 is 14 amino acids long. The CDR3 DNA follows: TGTGCCAGCAGCTCACAGGAAGTCCGGGAAAAACTGTTTTTT. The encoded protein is CASSSQEVREKLFF. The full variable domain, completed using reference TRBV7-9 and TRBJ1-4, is DTGVSQNPRHKITKRGQNVTFRCDPISEHNRLYWYRQTLGQGPEFLTYFQNEAQLEKSRLLSDRFSAERPKGSFSTLEIQRTEQGDSAMYLCASSSQEVREKLFFGSGTQLSVL.